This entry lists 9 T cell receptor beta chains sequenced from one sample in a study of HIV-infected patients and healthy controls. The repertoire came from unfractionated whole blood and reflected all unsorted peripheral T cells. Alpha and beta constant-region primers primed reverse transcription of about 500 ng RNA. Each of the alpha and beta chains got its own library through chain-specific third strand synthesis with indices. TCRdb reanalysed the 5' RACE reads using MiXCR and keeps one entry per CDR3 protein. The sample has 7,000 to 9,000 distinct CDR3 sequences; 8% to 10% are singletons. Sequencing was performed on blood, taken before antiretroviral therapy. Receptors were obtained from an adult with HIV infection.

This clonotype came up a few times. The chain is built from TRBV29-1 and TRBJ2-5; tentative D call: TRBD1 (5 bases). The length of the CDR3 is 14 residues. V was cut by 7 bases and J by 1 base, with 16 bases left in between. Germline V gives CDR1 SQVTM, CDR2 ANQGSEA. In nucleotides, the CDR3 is TGCAGCGGTCTATTGACTGGGGCCCAAGAGACCCAGTACTTC. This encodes CSGLLTGAQETQYF.

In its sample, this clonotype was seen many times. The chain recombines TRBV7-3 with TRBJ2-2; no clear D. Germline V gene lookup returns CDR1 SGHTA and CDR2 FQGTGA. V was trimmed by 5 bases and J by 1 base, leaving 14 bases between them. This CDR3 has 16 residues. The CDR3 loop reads CASSPNHPRNTGELFF. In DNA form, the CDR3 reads TGTGCCAGCAGCCCGAATCACCCCCGGAACACCGGGGAGCTGTTTTTT.

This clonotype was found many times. The CDR3 is CASSHTGAGYNEQFF. The CDR3 nucleotides read TGTGCCAGCAGCCACACTGGAGCGGGGTACAATGAGCAGTTCTTC. The rearrangement links TRBV6-5 to TRBJ2-1, with 7 nucleotides matching TRBD2. The germline V gene has CDR1 MNHEY and CDR2 SVGAGI. Trimming at V came to 6 bases and at J to 4 bases, leaving 9 bases not matched to a gene. The CDR3 consists of 15 residues.

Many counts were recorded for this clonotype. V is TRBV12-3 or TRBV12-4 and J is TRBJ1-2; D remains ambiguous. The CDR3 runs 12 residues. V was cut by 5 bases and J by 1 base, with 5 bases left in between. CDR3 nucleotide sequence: TGTGCCAGCAGTACAGTTAACTATGGCTACACCTTC. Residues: CASSTVNYGYTF.

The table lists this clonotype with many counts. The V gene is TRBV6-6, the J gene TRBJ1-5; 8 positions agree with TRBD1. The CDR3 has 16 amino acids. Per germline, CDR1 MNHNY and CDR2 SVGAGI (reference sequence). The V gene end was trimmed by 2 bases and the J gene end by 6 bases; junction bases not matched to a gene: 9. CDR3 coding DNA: TGTGCCAGCAGTTACGCGAACAGGGGGTGGGGTCAGCCCCAGCATTTT. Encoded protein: CASSYANRGWGQPQHF.

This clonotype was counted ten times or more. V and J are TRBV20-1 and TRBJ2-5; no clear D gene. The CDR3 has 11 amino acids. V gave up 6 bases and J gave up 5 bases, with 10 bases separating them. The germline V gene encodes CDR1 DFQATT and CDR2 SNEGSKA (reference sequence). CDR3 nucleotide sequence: TGCAGTGCCAACGAGAGGGAGACCCAGTACTTC. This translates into CSANERETQYF.

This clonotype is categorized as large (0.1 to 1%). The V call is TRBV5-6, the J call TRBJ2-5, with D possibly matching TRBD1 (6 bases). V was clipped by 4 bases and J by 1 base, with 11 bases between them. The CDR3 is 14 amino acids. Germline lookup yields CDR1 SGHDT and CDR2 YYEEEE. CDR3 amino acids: CASSGRQVQETQYF. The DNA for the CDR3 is TGTGCCAGCAGCGGACGACAGGTCCAAGAGACCCAGTACTTC.

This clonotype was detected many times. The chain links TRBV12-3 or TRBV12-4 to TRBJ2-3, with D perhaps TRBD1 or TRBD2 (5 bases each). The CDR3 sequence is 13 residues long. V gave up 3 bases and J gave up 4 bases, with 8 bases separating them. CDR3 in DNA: TGTGCCAGCAGTTTGGGGGAACCAGATACGCAGTATTTT. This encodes CASSLGEPDTQYF.

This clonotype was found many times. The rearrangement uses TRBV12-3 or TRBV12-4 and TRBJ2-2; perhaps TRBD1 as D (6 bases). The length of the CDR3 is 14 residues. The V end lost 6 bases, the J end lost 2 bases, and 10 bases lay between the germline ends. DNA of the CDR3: TGTGCCAGCAGACGGGACATAAACACCGGGGAGCTGTTTTTT. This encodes CASRRDINTGELFF.